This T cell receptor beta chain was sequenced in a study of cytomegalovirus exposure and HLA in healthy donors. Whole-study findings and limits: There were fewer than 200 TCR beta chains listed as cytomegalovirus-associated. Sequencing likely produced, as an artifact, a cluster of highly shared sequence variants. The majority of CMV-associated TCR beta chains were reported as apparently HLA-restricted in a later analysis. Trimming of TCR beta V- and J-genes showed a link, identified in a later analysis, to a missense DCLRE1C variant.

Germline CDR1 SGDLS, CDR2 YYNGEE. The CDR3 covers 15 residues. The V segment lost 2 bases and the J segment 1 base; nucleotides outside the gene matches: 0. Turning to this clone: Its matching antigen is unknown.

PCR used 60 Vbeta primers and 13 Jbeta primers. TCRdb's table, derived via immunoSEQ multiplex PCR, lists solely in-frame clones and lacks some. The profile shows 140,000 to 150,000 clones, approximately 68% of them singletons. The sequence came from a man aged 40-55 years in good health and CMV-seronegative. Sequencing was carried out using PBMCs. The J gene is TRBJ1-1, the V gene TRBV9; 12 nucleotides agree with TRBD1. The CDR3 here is CASSVGQGANTEAFF. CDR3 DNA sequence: TGTGCCAGCAGCGTGGGACAGGGGGCGAACACTGAAGCTTTCTTT.